A selection of T cell receptor beta chains follows, all from one sample in a study of T cell changes during pregnancy in multiple sclerosis. The method was immunoSEQ multiplex PCR; TCRdb's version includes in-frame clones alone and lacks a portion of them. The sample consists of about 68,000 clones, about 89% of them appearing once. This specimen was peripheral blood, taken in the second trimester of pregnancy. These receptor sequences come from a female donor with multiple sclerosis, enrolled in a pregnancy study. The CDR3 runs from the conserved cysteine through the conserved F or W. Each record gives: clone size, D gene, V gene, J gene, CDR3 DNA, CDR3 protein. D genes are given only for firm matches. Clone size appears in some rows only: once, few, many, or a class for an expanded clone.

clone size: once
D gene: NA
V gene: TRBV20-1
J gene: TRBJ2-1
CDR3 DNA: TGCAGTGCTAAGGCGGGTGGACAGTTCTTC
CDR3 protein: CSAKAGGQFF

clone size: NA
D gene: TRBD1
V gene: TRBV28
J gene: TRBJ1-1
CDR3 DNA: TGTGCCAGCAGTTTTGGGGACAGGGGAGAGACTGAAGCTTTCTTT
CDR3 protein: CASSFGDRGETEAFF

clone size: NA
D gene: TRBD1
V gene: TRBV2
J gene: TRBJ1-4
CDR3 DNA: TGTGCCAGCAGTCCACTAAGGGGGCCGGGTGAAAAACTGTTTTTT
CDR3 protein: CASSPLRGPGEKLFF

clone size: NA
D gene: NA
V gene: TRBV6-6
J gene: TRBJ2-7
CDR3 DNA: TGTGCCAGCAGTGGGGAGTTAGGGTACGAGCAGTACTTC
CDR3 protein: CASSGELGYEQYF

clone size: NA
D gene: NA
V gene: TRBV19
J gene: TRBJ1-5
CDR3 DNA: TGTGCCAGTAGTATAGTAAGGGGAGGCCAGCCCCAGCATTTT
CDR3 protein: CASSIVRGGQPQHF

clone size: NA
D gene: TRBD1
V gene: TRBV7-9
J gene: TRBJ2-3
CDR3 DNA: TGTGCCAGCAGCCTAACAGGGGGCTGGGGCACAGATACGCAGTATTTT
CDR3 protein: CASSLTGGWGTDTQYF

clone size: NA
D gene: NA
V gene: TRBV19
J gene: TRBJ1-4
CDR3 DNA: TGTGCCAGTAGTGTAACCCACGGGAAACTGTTTTTT
CDR3 protein: CASSVTHGKLFF

clone size: NA
D gene: TRBD1
V gene: TRBV2
J gene: TRBJ1-5
CDR3 DNA: TGTGCCAGCACCCAGACAGGGGCGGGTCAGCCCCAGCATTTT
CDR3 protein: CASTQTGAGQPQHF

clone size: NA
D gene: NA
V gene: TRBV7-9
J gene: TRBJ1-1
CDR3 DNA: TGTGCCAGCGCCCTCCAAGAGTTTTCGACTGAAGCTTTCTTT
CDR3 protein: CASALQEFSTEAFF

clone size: NA
D gene: TRBD1
V gene: TRBV10-3
J gene: TRBJ1-1
CDR3 DNA: TGTGCCATCACAAGGGGGCTAATTGACACTGAAGCTTTCTTT
CDR3 protein: CAITRGLIDTEAFF

clone size: NA
D gene: NA
V gene: TRBV7-3
J gene: TRBJ2-2
CDR3 DNA: TGTGCCAGCAGTCGGAGGGTAGGGGGCGGAATCACCGGGGAGCTGTTTTTT
CDR3 protein: CASSRRVGGGITGELFF

clone size: NA
D gene: NA
V gene: TRBV4-3
J gene: TRBJ2-1
CDR3 DNA: TGCGCCAGCAGCCAAGGGACTCCCTCCTTAGATGAGCAGTTCTTC
CDR3 protein: CASSQGTPSLDEQFF

clone size: NA
D gene: NA
V gene: TRBV28
J gene: TRBJ2-1
CDR3 DNA: TGTGCCAGCCTACCCCCCCGTGGCACGCTTTCAGGGTTGGATGAGCAGTTCTTC
CDR3 protein: CASLPPRGTLSGLDEQFF

clone size: NA
D gene: NA
V gene: TRBV10-3
J gene: TRBJ2-7
CDR3 DNA: TGTGCCATCAGCCCTCCAGGGACTGGCTACGAGCAGTACTTC
CDR3 protein: CAISPPGTGYEQYF

clone size: NA
D gene: NA
V gene: TRBV6-1
J gene: TRBJ2-7
CDR3 DNA: TGTGCCAGCAGACTGACAATCTCCTACGAGCAGTACTTC
CDR3 protein: CASRLTISYEQYF

clone size: NA
D gene: TRBD2
V gene: TRBV5-1
J gene: TRBJ2-1
CDR3 DNA: TGCGCCAGCAGCTTGGAGGTGGCGGGGGATTACAATGAGCAGTTCTTC
CDR3 protein: CASSLEVAGDYNEQFF

clone size: few
D gene: NA
V gene: TRBV27
J gene: TRBJ1-1
CDR3 DNA: TGTGCCAGCAGTCCACAGGGAAACACTGAAGCTTTCTTT
CDR3 protein: CASSPQGNTEAFF

clone size: NA
D gene: TRBD1
V gene: TRBV28
J gene: TRBJ1-2
CDR3 DNA: TGTGCCAGCAGTCTCCGGACAGGGCCCAGGGATGGCTACACCTTC
CDR3 protein: CASSLRTGPRDGYTF

clone size: NA
D gene: TRBD1
V gene: TRBV6-6
J gene: TRBJ1-3
CDR3 DNA: TGTGCCAGCAGTGGGACAGGACAAGAGGCTGGAAACACCATATATTTT
CDR3 protein: CASSGTGQEAGNTIYF

clone size: NA
D gene: TRBD2
V gene: TRBV13
J gene: TRBJ2-1
CDR3 DNA: TGTGCCAGCAGCTCTGGCCGGGGGGGGCGTGGCAATGAGCAGTTCTTC
CDR3 protein: CASSSGRGGRGNEQFF

clone size: once
D gene: TRBD2
V gene: TRBV5-6
J gene: TRBJ2-1
CDR3 DNA: TGTGCCAGCAGCTGGGGGGGGACCTACAATGAGCAGTTCTTC
CDR3 protein: CASSWGGTYNEQFF

clone size: NA
D gene: NA
V gene: TRBV6-5
J gene: TRBJ1-1
CDR3 DNA: TGTGCCAGCAGTTACTCACCGGGATATACAGCTTTCTTT
CDR3 protein: CASSYSPGYTAFF

clone size: NA
D gene: NA
V gene: TRBV18
J gene: TRBJ2-5
CDR3 DNA: TGTGCCAGCTCACCTCAACAGGGATTCCCGCAAGAGACCCAGTACTTC
CDR3 protein: CASSPQQGFPQETQYF

clone size: NA
D gene: TRBD2
V gene: TRBV9
J gene: TRBJ2-7
CDR3 DNA: TGTGCCAGCTCACGGACTAGCGGGGATTCCTACGAGCAGTACTTC
CDR3 protein: CASSRTSGDSYEQYF

clone size: NA
D gene: TRBD2
V gene: TRBV5-5
J gene: TRBJ2-2
CDR3 DNA: TGTGCCAGCAGCATAACAGCTCTTAGCGGGGTGAACACCGGGGAGCTGTTTTTT
CDR3 protein: CASSITALSGVNTGELFF